This record concerns one T cell receptor beta chain sequence. Germline assignment: CDR1 MDHEN and CDR2 SYDVKM. This CDR3 has 14 residues. V trimming: 5 bases; J trimming: 5 bases; junction bases outside the gene matches: 6. This record belongs to a study of blood T cell repertoires in COVID-19. The method was immunoSEQ multiplex PCR; TCRdb's version includes in-frame clones alone and lacks a portion of them. The sample shows about 110,000 clones, approximately 68% of them seen only once. The clonotype comes from a woman in her sixties or seventies with acute or convalescent COVID-19. Material for sequencing was peripheral blood. The V call is TRBV28, the J call TRBJ2-7; 10 positions match TRBD1. The DNA for the CDR3 is TGTGCCAGCAGTAACCCCGGGACAGGGGACGAGCAGTACTTC. Translation gives CASSNPGTGDEQYF.